Shown below are 4 T cell receptor beta chains from a single sample sequenced in a study of Ad26.COV2.S vaccination and SARS-CoV-2 variants. The assay was immunoSEQ multiplex PCR, and TCRdb's table has in-frame clones only and misses some. The table lists 250,000 to 300,000 clones, about 90% of them singletons. Treatment indicated: approximately 18 received Ad26.COV2.S at low or high dose, single or two shots; about five received placebo; per-sample allocation not given. Day 63 after the first injection of vaccine or placebo was the sampling time. The material sequenced was peripheral blood, taken in a trial of Ad26.COV2.S vaccine versus placebo. The receptors originated from a person aged 18-65 years who received the Ad26.COV2.S COVID-19 vaccine or a placebo.

The V gene is TRBV19, the J gene TRBJ2-7; the match to TRBD1 covers 10 bases. The CDR3 has 17 residues. V lost 5 bases, J lost 3 bases, and 13 bases stayed unmatched. CDR1 LNHDA and CDR2 SQIVND come from the germline V gene (reference sequence). CDR3 bases: TGTGCCAGTAGTGAACAAGGGACAGGGGAAACAGTCTACGAGCAGTACTTC. Amino acids: CASSEQGTGETVYEQYF.

The rearrangement joins TRBV24-1 to TRBJ1-2, with D maybe TRBD1 (6 bases). Germline V CDR1 and CDR2: KGHDR, SFDVKD. The ends were cut back, 6 bases at V and 5 bases at J, with 12 bases in the middle. This CDR3 contains 13 residues. For the CDR3, the DNA is TGTGCCACCAGTCAGGGGTCAGGGTATGGCTACACCTTC. It codes for CATSQGSGYGYTF.

This clone was detected only a few times. The gene calls are TRBV5-1 and TRBJ2-7; perhaps D is TRBD1 or TRBD2 (5 bases each). V was cut by 2 bases and J by 1 base, with 19 bases left in between. The CDR3 consists of 17 residues. CDR1 is SGHRS, CDR2 YFSETQ, per germline. The CDR3 is CASSFKITGTESYEQYF. CDR3 DNA: TGCGCCAGCAGCTTCAAAATAACCGGGACGGAGTCCTACGAGCAGTACTTC.

The chain couples TRBV5-1 to TRBJ2-3; 9 bases match TRBD1. The junction had 4 bases not matched to a gene; V was cut back by 2 bases and J by 6 bases. The CDR3 consists of 14 residues. CDR1 is SGHRS and CDR2 is YFSETQ in the germline V gene. CDR3 sequence reads: CASSLQGAGDTQYF. The CDR3, as DNA: TGCGCCAGCAGCTTACAGGGGGCGGGGGATACGCAGTATTTT.